This TCR beta chain comes out of a study of regulatory T cells in long-lasting Graves disease. Time point defined: newly diagnosed GD, antithyroid drugs for less than 3 months. RNA extracted from PBMCs served as the sequencing template. An endocrinology unit in Xi'an, China, supplied the patients. The authors built TCR beta libraries using iRepertoire HTBI primers and Arm-PCR of CDR3 regions. As handled by the study authors: The samples yielded about 63 TRBV and roughly 14 TRBJ segments. TCRdb recomputed calls from the multiplex PCR reads with MiXCR, one row per CDR3 protein. The V and J calls and clone size are TCRdb's, not the authors'. The repertoire holds around 420,000 distinct CDR3 sequences, with 15% as singletons. Trimming left V 1 base short and J 4 bases short, with 13 bases between. The CDR3 runs 15 residues. From germline, CDR1 is KGHSH and CDR2 LQKENI. Worth noting for this clonotype: Its antigen is unknown.

Study-wide findings and caveats: Persistent disease preferred TRBV28, TRBJ1-2 and TRBJ2-5. Public clonotype sharing was higher in persistent than newly diagnosed patients.

The TCR originated in a female donor with Graves disease. The sample in question was peripheral blood mononuclear cells (PBMCs), obtained at new diagnosis, from a patient treated with antithyroid drugs. This rearrangement joins TRBV18 to TRBJ2-5; D is tentatively TRBD1 or TRBD2 (6 bases each). DNA of the CDR3: TGTGCCAGCTCACCACAGGGGGAGGTTGGAGAGACCCAGTACTTC. Its translation: CASSPQGEVGETQYF.